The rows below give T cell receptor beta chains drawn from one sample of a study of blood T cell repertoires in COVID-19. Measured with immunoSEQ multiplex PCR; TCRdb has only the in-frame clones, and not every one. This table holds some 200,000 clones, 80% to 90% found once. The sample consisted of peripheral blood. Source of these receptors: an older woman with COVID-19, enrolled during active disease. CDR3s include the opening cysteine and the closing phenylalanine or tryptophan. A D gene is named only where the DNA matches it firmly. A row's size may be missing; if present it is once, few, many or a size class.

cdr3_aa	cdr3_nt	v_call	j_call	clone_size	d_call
CASSDRSPYEQYF	TGTGCCAGCAGTGACAGATCCCCCTACGAGCAGTACTTC	TRBV6-1	TRBJ2-7	-	-
CASSLPGRTGELFF	TGTGCCAGCAGTCTTCCAGGGCGAACCGGGGAGCTGTTTTTT	TRBV14	TRBJ2-2	-	-
CASRDRADQPQHF	TGTGCCAGTAGGGACAGGGCTGATCAGCCCCAGCATTTT	TRBV19	TRBJ1-5	-	TRBD1
CASREAGLNTEAFF	TGTGCCAGCAGGGAGGCGGGGTTGAACACTGAAGCTTTCTTT	TRBV3-1/TRBV3-2	TRBJ1-1	-	-
CASTTGQANLAKNIQYF	TGTGCCAGCACCACCGGACAGGCCAACCTAGCCAAAAACATTCAGTACTTC	TRBV21-1	TRBJ2-4	-	-
CASSIFGIYGYTF	TGTGCCAGTAGTATATTCGGGATCTATGGCTACACCTTC	TRBV19	TRBJ1-2	-	-
CASSHVGETQYF	TGTGCCAGCAGCCATGTCGGAGAGACCCAGTACTTC	TRBV6-6	TRBJ2-5	-	-
CASSVSGDGKKLFF	TGTGCCAGCAGCGTATCGGGGGATGGTAAAAAACTGTTTTTT	TRBV9	TRBJ1-4	-	-
CASSDRLAGGIDEQFF	TGTGCCAGCAGCGATAGACTAGCGGGAGGGATCGATGAGCAGTTCTTC	TRBV9	TRBJ2-1	-	TRBD2
CASTRHPASGNEETQYF	TGTGCCAGCACCCGACACCCGGCTAGCGGGAACGAAGAGACCCAGTACTTC	TRBV7-2	TRBJ2-5	-	TRBD2
CATSKQTSGRGDTQYF	TGTGCCACCAGCAAACAAACTAGCGGGAGGGGGGATACGCAGTATTTT	TRBV15	TRBJ2-3	few	TRBD2